This T cell receptor (beta chain) was profiled in a study of blood T cell repertoires in COVID-19. Study background: Whether acute or convalescent, the COVID-19 samples came from the United States, Italy and Spain. The analysed material was cDNA or gDNA that came from T cells, B-cell-depleted T cells, or PBMCs.

The V gene's germline CDR1 is LNHDA and CDR2 SQIVND (reference sequence). CDR3 length: 13 residues. V was shortened by 7 bases and J by 7 bases, with 16 bases between the two germline ends. In the original analysis: For nucleated cells, counts were estimated from reference gene primer amplification. This table comes from immunoSEQ multiplex PCR, and its TCRdb copy is limited to in-frame clones, with some not included. The D gene and trimming were derived from the DNA, and the V and J assignments and clone size from that table. The repertoire holds some 190,000 clones, with around 85% as singletons. Sample: peripheral blood. This TCR derives from a woman in her sixties with acute or convalescent COVID-19. The rearrangement joins TRBV19 to TRBJ1-1, with D unresolved. The CDR3 DNA follows: TGTGCCAGTAATAATGGCCCATCCATTGAAGCTTTCTTT. It encodes CASNNGPSIEAFF. Filled out from reference TRBV19 and TRBJ1-1, the complete variable domain reads DGGITQSPKYLFRKEGQNVTLSCEQNLNHDAMYWYRQDPGQGLRLIYYSQIVNDFQKGDIAEGYSVSREKKESFPLTVTSAQKNPTAFYLCASNNGPSIEAFFGQGTRLTVV.